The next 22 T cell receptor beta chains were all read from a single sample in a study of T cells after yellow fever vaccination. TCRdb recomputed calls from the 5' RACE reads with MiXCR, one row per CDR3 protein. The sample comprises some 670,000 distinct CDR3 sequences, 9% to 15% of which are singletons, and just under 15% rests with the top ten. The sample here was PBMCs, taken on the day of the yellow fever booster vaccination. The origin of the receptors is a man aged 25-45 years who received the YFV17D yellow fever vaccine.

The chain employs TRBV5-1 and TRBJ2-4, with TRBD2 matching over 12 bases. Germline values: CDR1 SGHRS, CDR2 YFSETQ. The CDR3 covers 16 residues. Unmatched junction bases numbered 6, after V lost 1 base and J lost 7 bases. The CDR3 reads CASSLQTSGRWNIQYF. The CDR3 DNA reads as TGCGCCAGCAGCTTGCAGACTAGCGGGAGATGGAACATTCAGTACTTC.

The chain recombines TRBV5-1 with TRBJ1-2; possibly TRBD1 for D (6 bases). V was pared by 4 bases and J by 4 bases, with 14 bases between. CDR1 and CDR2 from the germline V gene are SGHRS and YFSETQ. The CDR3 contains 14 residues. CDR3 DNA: TGCGCCAGCAGCGAAGGAAGGGGGGCCTATGGCTACACCTTC. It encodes CASSEGRGAYGYTF.

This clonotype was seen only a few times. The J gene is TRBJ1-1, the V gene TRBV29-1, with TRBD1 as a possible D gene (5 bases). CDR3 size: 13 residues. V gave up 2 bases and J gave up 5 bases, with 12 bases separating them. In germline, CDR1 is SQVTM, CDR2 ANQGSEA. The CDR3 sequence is CSVEHGGRTEAFF. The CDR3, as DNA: TGCAGCGTTGAACACGGGGGTAGGACTGAAGCTTTCTTT.

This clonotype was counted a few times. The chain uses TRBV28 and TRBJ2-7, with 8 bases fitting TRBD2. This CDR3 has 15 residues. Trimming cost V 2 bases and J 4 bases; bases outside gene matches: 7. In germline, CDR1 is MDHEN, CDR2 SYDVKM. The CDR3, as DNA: TGTGCCAGCAGTTTAACCGGGACTAGATATTACGAGCAGTACTTC. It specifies CASSLTGTRYYEQYF.

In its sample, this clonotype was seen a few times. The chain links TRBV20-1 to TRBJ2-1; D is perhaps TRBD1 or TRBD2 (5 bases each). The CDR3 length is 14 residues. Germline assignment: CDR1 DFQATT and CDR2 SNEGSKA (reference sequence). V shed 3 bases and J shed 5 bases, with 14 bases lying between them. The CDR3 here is CSASSPRGDNEQFF. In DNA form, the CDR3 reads TGCAGTGCTAGTTCACCAAGAGGGGACAATGAGCAGTTCTTC.

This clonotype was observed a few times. Here the CDR3 reads CAWSDSGGAVHF. CDR3 DNA sequence: TGTGCCTGGAGTGACTCCGGTGGGGCCGTCCACTTT. The rearrangement uses TRBV30 and TRBJ1-6, with D possibly matching TRBD1 (5 bases). The CDR3 spans 12 residues. CDR1 and CDR2 from the germline V gene are GTSNPN and SVGIG (reference sequence). V lost 1 base to trimming and J lost 17 bases, with 15 bases between them.

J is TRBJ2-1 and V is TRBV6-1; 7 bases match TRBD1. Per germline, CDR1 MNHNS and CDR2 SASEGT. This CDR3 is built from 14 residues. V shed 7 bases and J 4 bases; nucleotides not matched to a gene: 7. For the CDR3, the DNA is TGTGCCAGCAACACACCGGGACAGTACAATGAGCAGTTCTTC. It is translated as CASNTPGQYNEQFF.

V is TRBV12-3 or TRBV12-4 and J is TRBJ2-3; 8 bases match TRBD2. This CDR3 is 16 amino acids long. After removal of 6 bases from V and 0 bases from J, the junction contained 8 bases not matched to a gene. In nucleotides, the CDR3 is TGTGCCAGCAGCGCGGGAGGCAGCTCTAGCACAGATACGCAGTATTTT. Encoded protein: CASSAGGSSSTDTQYF.

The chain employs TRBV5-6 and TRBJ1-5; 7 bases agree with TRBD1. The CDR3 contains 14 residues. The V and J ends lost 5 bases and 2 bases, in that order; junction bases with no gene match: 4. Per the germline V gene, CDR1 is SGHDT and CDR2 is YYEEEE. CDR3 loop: CASSRGTGNQPQHF. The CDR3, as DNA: TGTGCCAGCAGTCGGGGGACAGGCAATCAGCCCCAGCATTTT.

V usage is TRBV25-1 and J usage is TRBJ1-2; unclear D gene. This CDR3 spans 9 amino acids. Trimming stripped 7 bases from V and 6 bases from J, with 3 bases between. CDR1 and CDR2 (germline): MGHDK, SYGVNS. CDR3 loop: CASMDGYTF. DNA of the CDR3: TGTGCCAGCATGGATGGCTACACCTTC.

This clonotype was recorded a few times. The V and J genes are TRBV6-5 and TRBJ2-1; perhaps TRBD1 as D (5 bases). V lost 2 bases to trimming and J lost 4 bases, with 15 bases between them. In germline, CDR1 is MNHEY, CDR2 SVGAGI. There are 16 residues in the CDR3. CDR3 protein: CASSYGVPGAYNEQFF. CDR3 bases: TGTGCCAGCAGTTACGGCGTTCCTGGGGCTTACAATGAGCAGTTCTTC.

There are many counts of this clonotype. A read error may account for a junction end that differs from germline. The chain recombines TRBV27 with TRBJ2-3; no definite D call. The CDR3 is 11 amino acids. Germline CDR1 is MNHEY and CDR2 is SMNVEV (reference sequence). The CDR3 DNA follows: TGTGCCAGCGGTTTCACAGATACGCAGTATTTT. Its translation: CASGFTDTQYF.

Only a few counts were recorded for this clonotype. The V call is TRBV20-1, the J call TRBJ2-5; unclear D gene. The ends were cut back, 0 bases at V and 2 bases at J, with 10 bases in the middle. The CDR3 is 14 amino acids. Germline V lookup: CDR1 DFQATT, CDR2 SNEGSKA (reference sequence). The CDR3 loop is CSARDLVFQETQYF. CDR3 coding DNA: TGCAGTGCTAGAGATTTGGTCTTTCAAGAGACCCAGTACTTC.

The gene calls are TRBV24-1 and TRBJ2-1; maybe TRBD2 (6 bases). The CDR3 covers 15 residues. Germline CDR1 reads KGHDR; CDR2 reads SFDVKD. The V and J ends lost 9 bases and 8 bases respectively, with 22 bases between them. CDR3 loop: CATSQHGSKGDEQFF. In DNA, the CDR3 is TGTGCCACCTCCCAACACGGGAGCAAAGGCGATGAGCAGTTCTTC.

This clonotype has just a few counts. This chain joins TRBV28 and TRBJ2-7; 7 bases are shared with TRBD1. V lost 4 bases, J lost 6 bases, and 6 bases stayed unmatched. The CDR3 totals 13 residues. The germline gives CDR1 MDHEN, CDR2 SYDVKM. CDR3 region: CASSSQGKGEQYF. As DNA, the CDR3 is TGTGCCAGCAGTTCACAGGGGAAGGGCGAGCAGTACTTC.

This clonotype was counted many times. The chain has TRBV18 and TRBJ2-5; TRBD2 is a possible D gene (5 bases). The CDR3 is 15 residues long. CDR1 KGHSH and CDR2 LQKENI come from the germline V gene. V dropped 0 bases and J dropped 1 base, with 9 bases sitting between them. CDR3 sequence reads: CASSPPSRGQETQYF. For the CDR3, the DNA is TGTGCCAGCTCACCACCGTCCCGGGGCCAAGAGACCCAGTACTTC.

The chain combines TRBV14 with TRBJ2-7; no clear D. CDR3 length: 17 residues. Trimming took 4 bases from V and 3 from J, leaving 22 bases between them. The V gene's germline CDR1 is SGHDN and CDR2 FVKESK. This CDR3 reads CASSRSDGPYSYYEQYF. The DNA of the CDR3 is TGTGCCAGCAGCCGCTCGGACGGACCCTATTCCTACTACGAGCAGTACTTC.

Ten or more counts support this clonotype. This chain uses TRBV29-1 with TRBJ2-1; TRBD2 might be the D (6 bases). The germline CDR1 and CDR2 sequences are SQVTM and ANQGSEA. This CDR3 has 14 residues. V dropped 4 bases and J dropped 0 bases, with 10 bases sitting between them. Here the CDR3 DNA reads TGCAGCGTTGCGGGGGTAGACTCCTACAATGAGCAGTTCTTC. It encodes CSVAGVDSYNEQFF.

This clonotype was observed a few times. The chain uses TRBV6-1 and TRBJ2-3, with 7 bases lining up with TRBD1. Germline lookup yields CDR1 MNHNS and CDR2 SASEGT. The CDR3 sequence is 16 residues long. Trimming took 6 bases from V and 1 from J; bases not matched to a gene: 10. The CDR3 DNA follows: TGTGCCAGCAGCCCGCTTCGGACAGGAGGCACAGATACGCAGTATTTT. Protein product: CASSPLRTGGTDTQYF.

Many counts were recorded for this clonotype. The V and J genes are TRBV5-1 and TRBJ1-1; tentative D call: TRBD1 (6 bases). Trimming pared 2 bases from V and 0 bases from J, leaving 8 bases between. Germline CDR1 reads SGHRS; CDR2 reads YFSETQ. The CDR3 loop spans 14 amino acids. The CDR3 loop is CASSFGQMNTEAFF. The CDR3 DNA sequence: TGCGCCAGCAGCTTCGGACAGATGAACACTGAAGCTTTCTTT. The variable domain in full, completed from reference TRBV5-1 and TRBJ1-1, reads KAGVTQTPRYLIKTRGQQVTLSCSPISGHRSVSWYQQTPGQGLQFLFEYFSETQRNKGNFPGRFSGRQFSNSRSEMNVSTLELGDSALYLCASSFGQMNTEAFFGQGTRLTVV.

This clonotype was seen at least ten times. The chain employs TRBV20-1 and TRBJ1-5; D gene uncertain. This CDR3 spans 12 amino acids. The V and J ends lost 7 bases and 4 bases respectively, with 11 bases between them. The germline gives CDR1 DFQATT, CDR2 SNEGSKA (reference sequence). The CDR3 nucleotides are TGCAGTGTCACAGCGGGAAATCAGCCCCAGCATTTT. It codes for CSVTAGNQPQHF.

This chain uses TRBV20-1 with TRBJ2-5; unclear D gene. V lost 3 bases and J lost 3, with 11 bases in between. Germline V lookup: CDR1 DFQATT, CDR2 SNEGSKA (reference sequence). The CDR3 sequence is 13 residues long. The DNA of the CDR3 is TGCAGTGCTAGGTTTCAAGGGAAAGAGACCCAGTACTTC. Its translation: CSARFQGKETQYF.